This is a list of T cell receptor beta chains from one sample in a study of T cell changes during pregnancy in multiple sclerosis. Method: immunoSEQ multiplex PCR; TCRdb's copy keeps in-frame clones and lacks some. This table holds some 31,000 clones, 91% found once. The sequencing used CD8+ T cells from peripheral blood mononuclear cells, collected in the second trimester of pregnancy. Receptors were obtained from a female donor in good health, enrolled as a control in a pregnancy study. The CDR3 runs from the conserved cysteine through the conserved F or W. Fields, in order: V gene, J gene, D gene, clone size, CDR3 DNA, CDR3 protein. D genes are given only for firm matches. Not all rows give a size; the values are once, few, many and, for expanded clones, a class.

V: TRBV5-1
J: TRBJ2-1
D: TRBD1
size: NA
DNA: TGCGCCAGCAGCGTGGACAGGGGGGGGAATGAGCAGTTCTTC
CDR3: CASSVDRGGNEQFF

V: TRBV6-1
J: TRBJ2-3
D: TRBD2
size: NA
DNA: TGTGCCAGCAGTGCCGCGACTAGCGGGGGCACAGATACGCAGTATTTT
CDR3: CASSAATSGGTDTQYF

V: TRBV2
J: TRBJ2-3
D: NA
size: NA
DNA: TGTGCCAGCAGTGAAGCTCAGGGGCTGGAAGATACGCAGTATTTT
CDR3: CASSEAQGLEDTQYF

V: TRBV6-5
J: TRBJ2-7
D: TRBD1
size: NA
DNA: TGTGCCAGCAGTTCAGGACAGGGACCCCACGAGCAGTACTTC
CDR3: CASSSGQGPHEQYF

V: TRBV5-6
J: TRBJ2-3
D: TRBD2
size: once
DNA: TGTGCCAGCAGCTTGGACAGCGGGGTTGGCTTTGGGGCAGATACGCAGTATTTT
CDR3: CASSLDSGVGFGADTQYF

V: TRBV9
J: TRBJ1-2
D: TRBD1
size: NA
DNA: TGTGCCAGCAGCCAATTCGACAGGGAAGTGGGCCGAGATGGCTACACCTTC
CDR3: CASSQFDREVGRDGYTF

V: TRBV4-1
J: TRBJ1-1
D: TRBD1
size: NA
DNA: TGCGCCAGCAGCCAACCGGACAGGGGTACTGAAGCTTTCTTT
CDR3: CASSQPDRGTEAFF

V: TRBV5-4
J: TRBJ1-6
D: TRBD1
size: NA
DNA: TGTGCCAGCAGCTTTACGGGACAGGGGGCGTCACCCCTCCACTTT
CDR3: CASSFTGQGASPLHF

V: TRBV25-1
J: TRBJ2-7
D: NA
size: NA
DNA: TGTGCCAGCAGTGAAAGGTGGGAGACCTACGAGCAGTACTTC
CDR3: CASSERWETYEQYF

V: TRBV21-1
J: TRBJ2-5
D: NA
size: NA
DNA: TGTGCCAGCCCTCCTCAGGGGGCTGAGACCCAGTACTTC
CDR3: CASPPQGAETQYF

V: TRBV5-6
J: TRBJ2-7
D: TRBD1
size: NA
DNA: TGTGCCAGCAGCTTGGGGACAGGGGACGAGCAGTACTTC
CDR3: CASSLGTGDEQYF

V: TRBV4-2
J: TRBJ1-4
D: NA
size: NA
DNA: TGTGCCAGCAGCCAAGGAGCAACTAATGAAAAACTGTTTTTT
CDR3: CASSQGATNEKLFF

V: TRBV5-4
J: TRBJ2-7
D: NA
size: NA
DNA: TGTGCCAGCAGCTTTGGACAGTACGAGCAGTACTTC
CDR3: CASSFGQYEQYF

V: TRBV4-3
J: TRBJ1-2
D: TRBD1
size: NA
DNA: TGCGCCAGCAGCCAAGTGTCGCAGGGGGAATGGGCGGGCGAGTATGGCTACACCTTC
CDR3: CASSQVSQGEWAGEYGYTF

V: TRBV7-9
J: TRBJ2-2
D: NA
size: NA
DNA: TGTGCCAGCAGCGCGCAAACAGGGAAGCGCGCCACCGGGGAGCTGTTTTTT
CDR3: CASSAQTGKRATGELFF

V: TRBV5-1
J: TRBJ2-3
D: NA
size: NA
DNA: TGCGCCAGCAGCTTGGCCGGCGGTTACACAGATACGCAGTATTTT
CDR3: CASSLAGGYTDTQYF

V: TRBV4-2
J: TRBJ2-1
D: TRBD2
size: NA
DNA: TGTGCCAGCAGCCAAGAGGGGACTAGCGGGGCGAATGAGCAGTTCTTC
CDR3: CASSQEGTSGANEQFF

V: TRBV5-6
J: TRBJ1-2
D: NA
size: NA
DNA: TGTGCCAGCAGTTTTTCTATCGGGGGCTACACCTTC
CDR3: CASSFSIGGYTF

V: TRBV6-1
J: TRBJ2-2
D: TRBD1
size: NA
DNA: TGTGCCAGCACTAAGGGGGCTGATTACACCGGGGAGCTGTTTTTT
CDR3: CASTKGADYTGELFF

V: TRBV1
J: TRBJ2-7
D: NA
size: NA
DNA: TGCACCAGCAGGGGGAGGGGAATACCCTACGAGCAGTACTTC
CDR3: CTSRGRGIPYEQYF

V: TRBV4-3
J: TRBJ2-7
D: TRBD1
size: once
DNA: TGCGCCAGCAGCCAGTATAACACCGGGACAGGGTCACTTCAAGAGCAGTACTTC
CDR3: CASSQYNTGTGSLQEQYF

V: TRBV7-6
J: TRBJ2-7
D: TRBD1
size: NA
DNA: TGTGCCAGCAGCCGGGGACAGGCTAGCCCCCAACACGAGCAGTACTTC
CDR3: CASSRGQASPQHEQYF

V: TRBV2
J: TRBJ1-2
D: NA
size: NA
DNA: TGTGCCAGCCCCAGGGGTGGCTACACCTTC
CDR3: CASPRGGYTF

V: TRBV7-9
J: TRBJ1-1
D: NA
size: NA
DNA: TGTGCCAGCAGCTTAGCGGGCATTTCGAGGAACACTGAAGCTTTCTTT
CDR3: CASSLAGISRNTEAFF

V: TRBV11-3
J: TRBJ2-1
D: TRBD2
size: NA
DNA: TGTGCCAGCAGCTTAGAACTCTCTAGCGGGGGATTCTACAATGAGCAGTTCTTC
CDR3: CASSLELSSGGFYNEQFF

V: TRBV27
J: TRBJ2-1
D: NA
size: NA
DNA: TGTGCCAGCAGTTTACGGGGGGCCGGCCACAATGAGCAGTTCTTC
CDR3: CASSLRGAGHNEQFF

V: TRBV13
J: TRBJ2-3
D: TRBD2
size: NA
DNA: TGTGCCAGCAGGGGGCGGGGGGTGACCCTTAGCACAGATACGCAGTATTTT
CDR3: CASRGRGVTLSTDTQYF

V: TRBV6-5
J: TRBJ1-2
D: NA
size: NA
DNA: TGTGCCAGCAGCGAAGGACAGAACTATGGCTACACCTTC
CDR3: CASSEGQNYGYTF

V: TRBV4-2
J: TRBJ1-1
D: NA
size: NA
DNA: TGTGCCAGCAGCCAAGCCGCAGGGGTCACTGAAGCTTTCTTT
CDR3: CASSQAAGVTEAFF

V: TRBV25-1
J: TRBJ1-5
D: NA
size: NA
DNA: TGTGCCAGCAGTGAGGGGTTCGGGGGCAATCAGCCCCAGCATTTT
CDR3: CASSEGFGGNQPQHF

V: TRBV9
J: TRBJ2-2
D: NA
size: NA
DNA: TGTGCCAGCACCACTAGACAGGGAGGCATGAACACCGGGGAGCTGTTTTTT
CDR3: CASTTRQGGMNTGELFF

V: TRBV4-1
J: TRBJ2-7
D: TRBD1
size: NA
DNA: TGCGCCAGCAGCCCACACCTAACAGGGACAGATTCCTACGAGCAGTACTTC
CDR3: CASSPHLTGTDSYEQYF

V: TRBV4-3
J: TRBJ2-3
D: TRBD2
size: NA
DNA: TGCGCCAGCAGCCAAGATACCGTCTGGGGGGGGGATACGCAGTATTTT
CDR3: CASSQDTVWGGDTQYF

V: TRBV5-4
J: TRBJ2-1
D: NA
size: NA
DNA: TGTGCCAGCAGCTTGGGAGTGGTGCAGTTCTTC
CDR3: CASSLGVVQFF

V: TRBV10-3
J: TRBJ2-2
D: NA
size: NA
DNA: TGTGCCATCAGTGACCCGTGGGGGGGGCCCACAACCGGGGAGCTGTTTTTT
CDR3: CAISDPWGGPTTGELFF

V: TRBV30
J: TRBJ1-1
D: TRBD1
size: NA
DNA: TGTGCCGGGCATACAGGGGGGAACACTGAAGCTTTCTTT
CDR3: CAGHTGGNTEAFF

V: TRBV7-2
J: TRBJ1-1
D: TRBD1
size: NA
DNA: TGTGCCAGCAGCTTCGCAGGGGGCGAAAGGAACACTGAAGCTTTCTTT
CDR3: CASSFAGGERNTEAFF

V: TRBV5-1
J: TRBJ2-2
D: TRBD2
size: NA
DNA: TGCGCCAGCAGCTTAAGCGGGGGGTCGAACACCGGGGAGCTGTTTTTT
CDR3: CASSLSGGSNTGELFF

V: TRBV7-2
J: TRBJ2-7
D: TRBD1
size: NA
DNA: TGTGCCAGCAGCTTAGATGGGCAGGGGGCCTACGAGCAGTACTTC
CDR3: CASSLDGQGAYEQYF

V: TRBV9
J: TRBJ2-1
D: TRBD2
size: NA
DNA: TGTGCCAGCAGCGACGGGACTAGCGGGGCCGTGGATGAGCAGTTCTTC
CDR3: CASSDGTSGAVDEQFF

V: TRBV4-3
J: TRBJ2-7
D: NA
size: NA
DNA: TGCGCCAGCAGGGTAACGGGACACTCCTACGAGCAGTACTTC
CDR3: CASRVTGHSYEQYF

V: TRBV27
J: TRBJ2-3
D: TRBD2
size: NA
DNA: TGTGCCAGCAGTTTAGAATGGGCGGGGGGTGTCACAGATACGCAGTATTTT
CDR3: CASSLEWAGGVTDTQYF

V: TRBV27
J: TRBJ2-7
D: TRBD1
size: NA
DNA: TGTGCCAGCAGTCCGTGGACAGGGTTAAGCTACGAGCAGTACTTC
CDR3: CASSPWTGLSYEQYF

V: TRBV5-1
J: TRBJ2-6
D: NA
size: NA
DNA: TGCGCCAGCAGCCCATTAGCTGGGGGGTACCCCTCTGGGGCCAACGTCCTGACTTTC
CDR3: CASSPLAGGYPSGANVLTF

V: TRBV4-3
J: TRBJ2-1
D: TRBD1
size: few
DNA: TGCGCCAGCAGCCAAGATCTCCCGACAGGGTCAAGTTTTCCCCCCCACAATGAGCAGTTCTTC
CDR3: CASSQDLPTGSSFPPHNEQFF